One and the same sample provided the 12 T cell receptor beta chains below, sequenced in a study of cytomegalovirus exposure and HLA in healthy donors. In the PCR, 60 Vbeta and 13 Jbeta primers were used. TCRdb's table, derived via immunoSEQ multiplex PCR, lists solely in-frame clones and lacks some. The table includes some 200,000 clones, 70% to 85% detected once. The sample consisted of PBMCs. The receptors were sampled from a boy aged 2 to 10 in good health and CMV-seronegative.

This chain uses TRBV5-6 with TRBJ1-2, with 10 bases matching TRBD1. The CDR3 totals 11 residues. The J segment lost 14 bases and the V segment lost 2 bases, leaving 3 bases of the junction unmatched. Germline V gene data show CDR1 as SGHDT and CDR2 as YYEEEE. The CDR3 region is CASSFGQGDTF. The DNA of the CDR3 is TGTGCCAGCAGCTTCGGACAGGGGGATACCTTC.

This clone was detected a few times. The CDR3 protein is CSVDRNLGNTEAFF. CDR3 DNA sequence: TGCAGCGTTGATAGGAACCTAGGAAACACTGAAGCTTTCTTT. The J gene is TRBJ1-1, the V gene TRBV29-1; D gene ambiguous. The CDR3 is 14 residues long. From germline, CDR1 is SQVTM and CDR2 ANQGSEA. Trimming pared 3 bases from V and 2 bases from J, leaving 13 bases between.

This clone is a singleton in its sample. This chain links TRBV4-3 with TRBJ2-5, with 7 bases lining up with TRBD2. Trimming removed 2 bases from V and 11 bases from J; junction bases left unmatched: 11. From germline, CDR1 is LGHNA and CDR2 YSLEER. The CDR3 is 14 amino acids. In DNA form, the CDR3 reads TGCGCCAGCAGCCAAACCGCGGCTAGCGGTAAGCAGTACTTC. This codes for CASSQTAASGKQYF.

The rearrangement uses TRBV6-6 and TRBJ2-7; D perhaps matches TRBD2 (6 bases). V lost 5 bases, J lost 4 bases, and 12 bases lay in between. Germline assignment: CDR1 MNHNY and CDR2 SVGAGI (reference sequence). CDR3 length: 13 residues. The CDR3: CASSPGLRYEQYF. CDR3 DNA sequence: TGTGCCAGCAGTCCGGGACTCAGATACGAGCAGTACTTC.

V and J are TRBV18 and TRBJ1-2; TRBD1 matches at 10 bases. V lost 2 bases, J lost 3 bases, and 3 bases stayed unmatched. This CDR3 is built from 15 residues. Germline V gene data show CDR1 as KGHSH and CDR2 as LQKENI. The CDR3 sequence: CASSPGTGVDYGYTF. The CDR3 DNA reads as TGTGCCAGCTCACCAGGGACAGGGGTAGACTATGGCTACACCTTC.

The chain joins TRBV6-6 to TRBJ1-1; D might be TRBD1 (5 bases). V lost 8 bases and J 3 bases, leaving 10 bases between the germline ends. CDR1 and CDR2 from the germline V gene are MNHNY and SVGAGI (reference sequence). The CDR3 runs 12 residues. CDR3 in DNA: TGTGCCAGCGGCCAGGGTTACACTGAAGCTTTCTTT. Its protein is CASGQGYTEAFF.

V gene TRBV11-3 combines with J gene TRBJ2-1; 13 bases line up with TRBD2. The CDR3 sequence is 16 residues long. The V gene's germline CDR1 is SGHNT and CDR2 YENEEA. Unmatched junction bases numbered 9, after V lost 5 bases and J lost 8 bases. CDR3 loop: CASSQGGTSGAHEQFF. The CDR3 DNA is TGTGCCAGCAGCCAAGGGGGGACTAGCGGGGCCCATGAGCAGTTCTTC.

The chain recombines TRBV29-1 with TRBJ1-1, with D possibly being TRBD1 (6 bases). There are 11 residues in the CDR3. Germline values: CDR1 SQVTM, CDR2 ANQGSEA. The V gene lost 4 bases and the J gene lost 8 bases, with 11 bases spanning the gap. The CDR3 DNA reads as TGCAGCGTTGTGGGGGCTCGGGAAGCTTTCTTT. Its protein is CSVVGAREAFF.

CDR3: CASSFRNTGELFF. DNA of the CDR3: TGTGCCAGCAGCTTCCGGAACACCGGGGAGCTGTTTTTT. The V and J genes are TRBV7-3 and TRBJ2-2; no clear D gene. There are 13 residues in the CDR3. Between the trimmed V and J ends, which lost 3 bases and 1 base, there was a span of 3 bases. CDR1 is SGHTA and CDR2 is FQGTGA in the germline V gene.

The chain carries TRBV11-2 and TRBJ2-5; D possibly corresponds to TRBD1 (5 bases). There are 14 residues in the CDR3. Germline values: CDR1 SGHAT, CDR2 FQNNGV. Trimming took off 5 bases at V and 5 bases at J, with 15 bases between the two ends. This CDR3 reads CASSRSRAGETQYF. CDR3 DNA sequence: TGTGCCAGCAGCCGATCCAGGGCTGGGGAGACCCAGTACTTC.

V is TRBV30 and J is TRBJ1-1; a weak D match, TRBD1 (6 bases). The CDR3 totals 16 residues. Germline V gene sequence: CDR1 GTSNPN, CDR2 SVGIG (reference sequence). V gave up 8 bases and J gave up 1 base, with 23 bases separating them. CDR3 coding DNA: TGTGCCGGGAAAAAGGCAGGGGCCAGTAGGAACACTGAAGCTTTCTTT. Protein product: CAGKKAGASRNTEAFF.

The chain employs TRBV5-4 and TRBJ2-7; TRBD1 agrees at 7 bases. The length of the CDR3 is 15 residues. V dropped 4 bases and J dropped 0; count of bases not matched to a gene: 7. The germline V gene has CDR1 SGHNT and CDR2 YYREEE (reference sequence). The CDR3 DNA sequence: TGTGCCAGCAGCCCCGGACAGGCGAGCTCCTACGAGCAGTACTTC. Amino acid sequence: CASSPGQASSYEQYF.